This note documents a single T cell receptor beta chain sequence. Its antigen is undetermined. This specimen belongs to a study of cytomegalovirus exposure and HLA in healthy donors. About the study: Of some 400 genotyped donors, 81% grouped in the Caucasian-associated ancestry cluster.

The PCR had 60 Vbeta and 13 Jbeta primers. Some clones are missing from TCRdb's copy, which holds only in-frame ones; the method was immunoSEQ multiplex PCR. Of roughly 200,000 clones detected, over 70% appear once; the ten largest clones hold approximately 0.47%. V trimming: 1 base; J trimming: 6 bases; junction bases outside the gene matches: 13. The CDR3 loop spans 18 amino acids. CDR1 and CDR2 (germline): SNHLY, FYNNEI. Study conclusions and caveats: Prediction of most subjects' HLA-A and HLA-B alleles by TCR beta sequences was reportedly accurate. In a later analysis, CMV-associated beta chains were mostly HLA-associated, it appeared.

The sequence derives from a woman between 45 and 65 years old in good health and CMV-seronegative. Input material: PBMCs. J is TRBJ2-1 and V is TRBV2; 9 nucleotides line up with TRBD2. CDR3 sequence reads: CASSEVIAGAAQGNEQFF. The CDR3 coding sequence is TGTGCCAGCAGTGAAGTAATAGCGGGAGCGGCGCAGGGCAATGAGCAGTTCTTC.